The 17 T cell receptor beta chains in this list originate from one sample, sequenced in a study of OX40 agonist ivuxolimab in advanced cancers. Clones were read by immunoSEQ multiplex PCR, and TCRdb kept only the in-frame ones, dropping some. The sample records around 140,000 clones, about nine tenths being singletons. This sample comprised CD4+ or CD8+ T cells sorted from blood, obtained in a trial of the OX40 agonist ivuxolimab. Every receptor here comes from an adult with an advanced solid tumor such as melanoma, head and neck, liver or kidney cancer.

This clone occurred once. CDR3 in amino acids: CASSPGSSYEQYF. The CDR3 DNA reads TGTGCCAGCAGTCCAGGGTCATCCTACGAGCAGTACTTC. V gene TRBV6-6 combines with J gene TRBJ2-7, with D possibly matching TRBD1 (5 bases). The CDR3 extends over 13 amino acids. With 5 bases removed from V and 1 base from J, the gap between germline ends came to 9 bases. Germline values: CDR1 MNHNY, CDR2 SVGAGI (reference sequence).

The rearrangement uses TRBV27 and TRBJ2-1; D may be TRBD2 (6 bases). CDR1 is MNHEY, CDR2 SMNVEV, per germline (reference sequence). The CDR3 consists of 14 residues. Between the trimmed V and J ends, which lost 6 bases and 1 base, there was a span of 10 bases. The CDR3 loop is CASRSGLSYNEQFF. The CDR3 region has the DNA TGTGCCAGCAGGAGCGGGCTTTCCTACAATGAGCAGTTCTTC.

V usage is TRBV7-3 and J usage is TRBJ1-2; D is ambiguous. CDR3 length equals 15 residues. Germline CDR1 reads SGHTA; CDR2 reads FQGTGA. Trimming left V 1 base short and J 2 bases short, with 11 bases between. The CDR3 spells CASSLNREGNYGYTF. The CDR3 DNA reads TGTGCCAGCAGCTTAAATCGGGAGGGAAACTATGGCTACACCTTC.

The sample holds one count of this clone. The CDR3 DNA reads as TGTGCCAGCAGCTTAAACCACGTGGGGACCCAGTACTTC. It translates to CASSLNHVGTQYF. V and J are TRBV11-3 and TRBJ2-5; D is ambiguous. Trimming removed 2 bases at V and 7 bases at J, with 11 bases between. This CDR3 contains 13 residues. Germline values: CDR1 SGHNT, CDR2 YENEEA. Complete variable domain (other parts from reference TRBV11-3 and TRBJ2-5): EAGVVQSPRYKIIEKKQPVAFWCNPISGHNTLYWYLQNLGQGPELLIRYENEEAVDDSQLPKDRFSAERLKGVDSTLKIQPAELGDSAVYLCASSLNHVGTQYFGPGTRLLVL.

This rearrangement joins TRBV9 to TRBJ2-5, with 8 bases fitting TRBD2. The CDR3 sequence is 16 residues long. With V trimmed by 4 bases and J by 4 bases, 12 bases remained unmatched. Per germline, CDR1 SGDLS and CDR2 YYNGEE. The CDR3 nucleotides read TGTGCCAGCAGCTATTCAGCGGGAGCGATTGGAGAGACCCAGTACTTC. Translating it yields CASSYSAGAIGETQYF.

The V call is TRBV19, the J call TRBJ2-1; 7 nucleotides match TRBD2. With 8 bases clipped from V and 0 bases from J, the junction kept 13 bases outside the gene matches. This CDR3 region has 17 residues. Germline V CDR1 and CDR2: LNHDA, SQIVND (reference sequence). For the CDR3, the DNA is TGTGCCAGTGGGGGTAGCGGGCCTCTTAGCTCCTACAATGAGCAGTTCTTC. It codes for CASGGSGPLSSYNEQFF.

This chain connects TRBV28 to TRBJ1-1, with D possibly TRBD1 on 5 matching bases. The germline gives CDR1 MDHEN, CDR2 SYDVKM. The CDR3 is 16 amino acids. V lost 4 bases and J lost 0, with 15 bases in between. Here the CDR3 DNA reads TGTGCCAGCAGTTCCGGGCAGGGTATTATGAACACTGAAGCTTTCTTT. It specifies CASSSGQGIMNTEAFF.

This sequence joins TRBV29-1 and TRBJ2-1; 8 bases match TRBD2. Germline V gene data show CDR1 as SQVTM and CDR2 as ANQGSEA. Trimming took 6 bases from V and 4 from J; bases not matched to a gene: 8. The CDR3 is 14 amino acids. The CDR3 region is CSVELAEYYNEQFF. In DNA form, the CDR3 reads TGCAGCGTGGAACTAGCGGAGTATTACAATGAGCAGTTCTTC.

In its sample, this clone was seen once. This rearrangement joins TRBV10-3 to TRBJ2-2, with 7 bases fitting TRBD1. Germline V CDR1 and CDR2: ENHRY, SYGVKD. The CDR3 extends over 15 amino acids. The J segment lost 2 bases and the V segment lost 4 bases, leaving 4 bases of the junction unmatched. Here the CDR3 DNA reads TGTGCCATCAGTGGTGGACAGGTCAACACCGGGGAGCTGTTTTTT. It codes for CAISGGQVNTGELFF.

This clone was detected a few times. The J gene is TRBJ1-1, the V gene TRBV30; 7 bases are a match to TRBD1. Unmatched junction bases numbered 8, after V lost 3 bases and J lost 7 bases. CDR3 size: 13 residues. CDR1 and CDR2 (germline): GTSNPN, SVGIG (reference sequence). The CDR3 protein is CAWRGDSLNEAFF. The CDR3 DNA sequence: TGTGCCTGGAGGGGGGACAGCCTAAATGAAGCTTTCTTT.

Written as DNA, the CDR3 is TGTGCCAGCAGCTTAGCGGGGGAAGGGCCTGAAGCTTTCTTT. Translation: CASSLAGEGPEAFF. The chain carries TRBV7-2 and TRBJ1-1; D might be TRBD1 (5 bases). V was shortened by 0 bases and J by 6 bases, with 11 bases between the two germline ends. The CDR3 sequence is 14 residues long. CDR1 and CDR2 from the germline V gene are SGHTA and FQGNSA.

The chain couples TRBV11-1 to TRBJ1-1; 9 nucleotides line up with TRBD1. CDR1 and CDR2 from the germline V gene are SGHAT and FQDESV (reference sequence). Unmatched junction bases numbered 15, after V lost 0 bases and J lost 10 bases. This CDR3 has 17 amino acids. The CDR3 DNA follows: TGTGCCAGCAGCTTAGCGACGGACAGGGGATCGCGAGGAACAGCTTTCTTT. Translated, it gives CASSLATDRGSRGTAFF.

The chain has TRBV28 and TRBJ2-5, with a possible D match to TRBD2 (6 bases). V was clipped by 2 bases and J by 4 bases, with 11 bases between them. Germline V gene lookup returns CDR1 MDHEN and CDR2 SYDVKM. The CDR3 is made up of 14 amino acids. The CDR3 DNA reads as TGTGCCAGCAGTTTAAACCAGGGAGGAGAGACCCAGTACTTC. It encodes CASSLNQGGETQYF.

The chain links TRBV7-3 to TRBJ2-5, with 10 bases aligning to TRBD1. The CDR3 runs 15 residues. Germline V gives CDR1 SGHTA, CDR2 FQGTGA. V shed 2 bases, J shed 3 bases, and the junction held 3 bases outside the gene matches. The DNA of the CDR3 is TGTGCCAGCAGCTTAGCTGGACAGGGGGAAGAGACCCAGTACTTC. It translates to CASSLAGQGEETQYF. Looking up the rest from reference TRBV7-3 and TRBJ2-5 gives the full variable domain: GAGVSQTPSNKVTEKGKYVELRCDPISGHTALYWYRQSLGQGPEFLIYFQGTGAADDSGLPNDRFFAVRPEGSVSTLKIQRTERGDSAVYLCASSLAGQGEETQYFGPGTRLLVL.

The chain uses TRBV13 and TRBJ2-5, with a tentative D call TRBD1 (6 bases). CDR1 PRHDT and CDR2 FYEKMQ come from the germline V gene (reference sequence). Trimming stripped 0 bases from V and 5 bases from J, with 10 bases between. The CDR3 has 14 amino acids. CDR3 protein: CASSLGRRGETQYF. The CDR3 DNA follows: TGTGCCAGCAGCTTAGGCCGTAGGGGGGAGACCCAGTACTTC.

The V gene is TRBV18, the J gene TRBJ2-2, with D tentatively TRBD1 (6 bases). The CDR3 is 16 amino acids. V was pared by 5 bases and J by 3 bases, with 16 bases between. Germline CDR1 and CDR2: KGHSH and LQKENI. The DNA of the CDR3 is TGTGCCAGCTCAATCCAGGGGCCGTTGGACACCGGGGAGCTGTTTTTT. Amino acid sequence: CASSIQGPLDTGELFF.

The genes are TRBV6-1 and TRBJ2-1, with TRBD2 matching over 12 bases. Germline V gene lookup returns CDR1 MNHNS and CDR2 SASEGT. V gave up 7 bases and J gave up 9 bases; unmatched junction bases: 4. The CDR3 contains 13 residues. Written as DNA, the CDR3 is TGTGCCAGCACCCTAGCGGGAGGGCCTGAGCAGTTCTTC. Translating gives CASTLAGGPEQFF.